The 9 T cell receptor beta chains reported below all come from one sample, sequenced in a study of T-cell reconstitution after alpha-beta-depleted transplantation in children. It was with unique molecular identifiers that the TCRbeta library was prepared. TCRdb fed the PCR reads into MiXCR, producing one record per CDR3 protein. The data show 600,000 to 700,000 distinct CDR3 sequences, approximately 14% seen once. This sample comprised PBMCs, obtained before TCRalphabeta/CD19-depleted stem cell transplant. The receptor set was obtained from a girl aged 2 to 10 with congenital amegakaryocytic thrombocytopenia, due to receive a stem cell transplant.

This clonotype has a handful of counts. V gene TRBV5-1 combines with J gene TRBJ2-1; no firm D call. V lost 0 bases, J lost 8 bases, and 6 bases lay in between. The CDR3 has 12 residues. Germline CDR1 SGHRS, CDR2 YFSETQ. CDR3 in amino acids: CASSLGLYEQFF. CDR3 coding DNA: TGCGCCAGCAGCTTGGGGTTATATGAGCAGTTCTTC.

The J gene is TRBJ2-7, the V gene TRBV7-2, with a possible D match to TRBD2 (5 bases). Trimming stripped 4 bases from V and 6 bases from J, with 16 bases between. CDR3 length: 14 amino acids. The germline V gene has CDR1 SGHTA and CDR2 FQGNSA. CDR3 nucleotides: TGTGCCAGCAGCTCCGAACCTACTAGTCCCGAGCAGTACTTC. Translating it yields CASSSEPTSPEQYF.

This clonotype was recorded many times. The rearrangement joins TRBV5-1 to TRBJ2-1; tentative D call: TRBD2 (5 bases). The CDR3 has 17 residues. The germline V gene has CDR1 SGHRS and CDR2 YFSETQ. V lost 0 bases, J lost 0 bases, and 13 bases lay in between. The chain's CDR3 is CASSLGLAKSSYNEQFF. As DNA, the CDR3 is TGCGCCAGCAGCTTGGGTTTAGCGAAGAGCTCCTACAATGAGCAGTTCTTC. Together with reference TRBV5-1 and TRBJ2-1, the CDR3 gives the full variable domain: KAGVTQTPRYLIKTRGQQVTLSCSPISGHRSVSWYQQTPGQGLQFLFEYFSETQRNKGNFPGRFSGRQFSNSRSEMNVSTLELGDSALYLCASSLGLAKSSYNEQFFGPGTRLTVL.

This clonotype has just a few counts. The V call is TRBV7-8, the J call TRBJ2-7; D is unresolved. The CDR3 length is 10 residues. The germline gives CDR1 SGHVS, CDR2 FQNEAQ. Trimming took off 5 bases at V and 7 bases at J, with 6 bases between the two ends. Written as DNA, the CDR3 is TGTGCCAGCAGCCACATAGAGCAGTACTTC. Its protein is CASSHIEQYF.

This clonotype came up many times. J is TRBJ2-3 and V is TRBV29-1, with TRBD2 identical over 7 bases. The CDR3 has 13 residues. V gave up 6 bases and J gave up 5 bases; unmatched junction bases: 8. Per the germline V gene, CDR1 is SQVTM and CDR2 is ANQGSEA. The DNA of the CDR3 is TGCAGCGTGGGGGGGGTGTCTAAAGATACGCAGTATTTT. This encodes CSVGGVSKDTQYF.

This clonotype came up many times. As DNA, the CDR3 is TGTGCCAGCAGTAAGGAATTTAGTTGGGAGGGCCAAGAGACCCAGTACTTC. Its translation is CASSKEFSWEGQETQYF. This rearrangement joins TRBV28 to TRBJ2-5; 7 bases agree with TRBD2. Germline lookup yields CDR1 MDHEN and CDR2 SYDVKM. With V trimmed by 5 bases and J by 1 base, 13 bases remained unmatched. This CDR3 is built from 17 residues.

In its sample, this clonotype was seen a few times. The chain combines TRBV20-1 with TRBJ2-7; 14 nucleotides agree with TRBD2. In germline, CDR1 is DFQATT, CDR2 SNEGSKA (reference sequence). The trim removed 5 bases at V and 4 bases at J, leaving 13 bases unmatched. The CDR3 is 17 residues long. The CDR3 reads CSAAGTSGRGPVYEQYF. The CDR3 nucleotides read TGCAGTGCTGCCGGGACTAGCGGGAGAGGCCCGGTATACGAGCAGTACTTC.

Only a few counts were recorded for this clonotype. The chain combines TRBV12-3 or TRBV12-4 with TRBJ2-5; no firm D call. V lost 4 bases, J lost 3 bases, and 9 bases lay in between. This CDR3 spans 13 amino acids. CDR3 in amino acids: CASSSTSEETQYF. The DNA of the CDR3 is TGTGCCAGCAGTTCGACTTCGGAAGAGACCCAGTACTTC.

This clonotype was detected many times. The rearrangement joins TRBV5-1 to TRBJ2-2; D unclear. Trimming stripped 4 bases from V and 2 bases from J, with 3 bases between. Per the germline V gene, CDR1 is SGHRS and CDR2 is YFSETQ. This CDR3 has 12 amino acids. DNA for the CDR3: TGCGCCAGCAGCCGTAACACCGGGGAGCTGTTTTTT. Its protein is CASSRNTGELFF.